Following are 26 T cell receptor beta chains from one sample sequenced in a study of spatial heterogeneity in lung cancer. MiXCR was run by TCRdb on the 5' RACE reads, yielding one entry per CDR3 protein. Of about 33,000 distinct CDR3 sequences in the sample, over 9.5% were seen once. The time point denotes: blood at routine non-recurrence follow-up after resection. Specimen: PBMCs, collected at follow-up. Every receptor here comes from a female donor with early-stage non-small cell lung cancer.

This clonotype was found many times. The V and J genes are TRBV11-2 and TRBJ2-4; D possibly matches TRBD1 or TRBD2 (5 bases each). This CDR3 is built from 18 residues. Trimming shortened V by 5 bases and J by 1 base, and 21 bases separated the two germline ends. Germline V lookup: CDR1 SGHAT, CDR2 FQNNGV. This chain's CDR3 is CASSHSPGDVWAKNIQYF. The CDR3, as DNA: TGTGCCAGCAGCCACTCCCCCGGGGACGTCTGGGCCAAAAACATTCAGTACTTC.

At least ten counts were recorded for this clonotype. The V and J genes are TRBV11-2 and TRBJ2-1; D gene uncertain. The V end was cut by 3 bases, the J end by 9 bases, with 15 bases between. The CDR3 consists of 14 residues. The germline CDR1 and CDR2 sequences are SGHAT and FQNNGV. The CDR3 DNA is TGTGCCAGCAGCTTTGAACTTAGCCTTTTTGAGCAGTTCTTC. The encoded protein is CASSFELSLFEQFF.

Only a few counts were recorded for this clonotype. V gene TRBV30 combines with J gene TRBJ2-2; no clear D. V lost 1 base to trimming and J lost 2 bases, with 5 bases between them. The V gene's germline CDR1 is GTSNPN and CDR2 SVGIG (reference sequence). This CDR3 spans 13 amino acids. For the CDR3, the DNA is TGTGCCTGGAGTGATCCCAACACCGGGGAGCTGTTTTTT. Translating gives CAWSDPNTGELFF.

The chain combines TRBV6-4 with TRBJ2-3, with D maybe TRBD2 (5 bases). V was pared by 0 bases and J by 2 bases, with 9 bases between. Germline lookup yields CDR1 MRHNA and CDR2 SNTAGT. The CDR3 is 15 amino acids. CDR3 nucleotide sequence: TGTGCCAGCAGTGACTCGCCCGGGAACACAGATACGCAGTATTTT. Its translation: CASSDSPGNTDTQYF.

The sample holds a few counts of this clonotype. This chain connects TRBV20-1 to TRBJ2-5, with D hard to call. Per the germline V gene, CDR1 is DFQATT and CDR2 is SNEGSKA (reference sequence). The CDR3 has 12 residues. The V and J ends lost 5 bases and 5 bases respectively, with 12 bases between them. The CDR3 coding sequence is TGCAGTGCTCCCATTGGTGGGGAGACCCAGTACTTC. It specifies CSAPIGGETQYF.

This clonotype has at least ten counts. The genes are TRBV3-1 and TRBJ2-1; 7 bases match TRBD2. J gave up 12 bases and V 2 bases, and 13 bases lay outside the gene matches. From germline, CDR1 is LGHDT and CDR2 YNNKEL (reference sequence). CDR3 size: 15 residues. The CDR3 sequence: CASSQNIAGPIGQFF. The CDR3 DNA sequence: TGTGCCAGCAGCCAAAATATAGCGGGCCCCATCGGGCAGTTCTTC.

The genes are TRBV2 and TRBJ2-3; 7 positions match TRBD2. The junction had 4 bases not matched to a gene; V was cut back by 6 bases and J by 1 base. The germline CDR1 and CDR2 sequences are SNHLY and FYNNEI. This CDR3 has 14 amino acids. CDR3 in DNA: TGTGCCAGCAGGCCGGGGGGACGCACAGATACGCAGTATTTT. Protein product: CASRPGGRTDTQYF.

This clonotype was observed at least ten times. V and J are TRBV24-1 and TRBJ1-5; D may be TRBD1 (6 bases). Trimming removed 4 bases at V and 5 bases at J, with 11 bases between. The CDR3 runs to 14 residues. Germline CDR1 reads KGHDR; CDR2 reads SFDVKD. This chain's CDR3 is CATSEAGEYQPQHF. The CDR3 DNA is TGTGCCACCAGTGAGGCAGGGGAGTATCAGCCCCAGCATTTT.

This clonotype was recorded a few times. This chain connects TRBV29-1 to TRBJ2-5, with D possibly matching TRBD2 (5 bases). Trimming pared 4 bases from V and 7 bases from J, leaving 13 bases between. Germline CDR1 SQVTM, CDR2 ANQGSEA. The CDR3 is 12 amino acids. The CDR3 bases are TGCAGCGTTGTACCCCCCGCGGGGACCCAGTACTTC. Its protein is CSVVPPAGTQYF.

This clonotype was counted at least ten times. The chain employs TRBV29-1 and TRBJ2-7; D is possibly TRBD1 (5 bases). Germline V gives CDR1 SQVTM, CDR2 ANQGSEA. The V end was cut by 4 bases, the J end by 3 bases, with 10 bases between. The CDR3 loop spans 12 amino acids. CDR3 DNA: TGCAGCGTTGGACGGCAGGGCTACGAGCAGTACTTC. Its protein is CSVGRQGYEQYF.

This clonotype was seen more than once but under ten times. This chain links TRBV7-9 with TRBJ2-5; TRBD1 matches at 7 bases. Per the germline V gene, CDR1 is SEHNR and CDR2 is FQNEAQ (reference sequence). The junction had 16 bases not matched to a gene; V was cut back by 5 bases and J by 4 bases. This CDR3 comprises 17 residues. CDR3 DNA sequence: TGTGCCAGCAGCGACGACAGGGAAACAGGGCACAGAGAGACCCAGTACTTC. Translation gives CASSDDRETGHRETQYF.

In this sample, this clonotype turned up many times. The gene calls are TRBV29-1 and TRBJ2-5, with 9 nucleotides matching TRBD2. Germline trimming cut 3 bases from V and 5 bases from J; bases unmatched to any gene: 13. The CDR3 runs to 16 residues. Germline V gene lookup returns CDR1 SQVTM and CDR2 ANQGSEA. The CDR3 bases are TGCAGCGTTGATTTTAGAGCTAGCGGGGTGATTGAGACCCAGTACTTC. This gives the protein CSVDFRASGVIETQYF.

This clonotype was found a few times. The CDR3 loop reads CASSSRVSYEQYF. CDR3 bases: TGTGCCAGCAGCTCCAGGGTTTCCTACGAGCAGTACTTC. This chain joins TRBV7-9 and TRBJ2-7; the D gene is possibly TRBD1 (5 bases). Trimming stripped 4 bases from V and 1 base from J, with 8 bases between. CDR3 length equals 13 residues. Germline V CDR1 and CDR2: SEHNR, FQNEAQ (reference sequence).

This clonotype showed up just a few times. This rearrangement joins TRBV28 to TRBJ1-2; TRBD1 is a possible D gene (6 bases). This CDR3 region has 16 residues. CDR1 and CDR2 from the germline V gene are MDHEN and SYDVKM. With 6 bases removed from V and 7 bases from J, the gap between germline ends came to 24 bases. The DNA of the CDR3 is TGTGCCAGCAGCGCCGGTGTCGGGGGCGCGTTCACTGGCTACACCTTC. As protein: CASSAGVGGAFTGYTF.

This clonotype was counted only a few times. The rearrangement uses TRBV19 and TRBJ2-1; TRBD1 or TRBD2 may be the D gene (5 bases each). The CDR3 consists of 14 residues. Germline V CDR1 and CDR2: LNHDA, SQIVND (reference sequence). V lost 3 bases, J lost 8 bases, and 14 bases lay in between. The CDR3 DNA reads TGTGCCAGTAGTATGGGGCAGGGTAGCGATGAGCAGTTCTTC. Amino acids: CASSMGQGSDEQFF.

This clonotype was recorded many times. CDR3 DNA: TGTGCCAGCAGTTTAGGAACTAGGTCAGGAGATACGCAGTATTTT. Residues: CASSLGTRSGDTQYF. J is TRBJ2-3 and V is TRBV12-3 or TRBV12-4, with D perhaps TRBD2 (5 bases). CDR3 length: 15 residues. V was shortened by 1 base and J by 5 bases, with 13 bases between the two germline ends.

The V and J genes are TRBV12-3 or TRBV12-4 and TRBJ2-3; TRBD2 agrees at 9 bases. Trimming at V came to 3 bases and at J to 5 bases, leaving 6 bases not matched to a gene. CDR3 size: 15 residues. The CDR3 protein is CASSFAGGPQDTQYF. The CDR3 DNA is TGTGCCAGCAGTTTCGCGGGGGGGCCACAAGATACGCAGTATTTT.

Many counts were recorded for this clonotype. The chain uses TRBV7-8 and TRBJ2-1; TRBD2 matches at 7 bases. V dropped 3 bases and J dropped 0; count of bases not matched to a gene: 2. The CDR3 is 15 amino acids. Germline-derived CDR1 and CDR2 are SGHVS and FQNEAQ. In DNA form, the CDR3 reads TGTGCCAGCAGCTTGCGGGGGATCTCCTACAATGAGCAGTTCTTC. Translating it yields CASSLRGISYNEQFF.

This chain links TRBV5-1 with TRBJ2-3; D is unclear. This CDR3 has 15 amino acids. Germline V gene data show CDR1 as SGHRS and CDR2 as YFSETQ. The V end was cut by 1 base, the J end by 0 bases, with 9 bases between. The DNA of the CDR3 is TGCGCCAGCAGCTTGCTTTCAGTGAGCACAGATACGCAGTATTTT. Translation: CASSLLSVSTDTQYF.

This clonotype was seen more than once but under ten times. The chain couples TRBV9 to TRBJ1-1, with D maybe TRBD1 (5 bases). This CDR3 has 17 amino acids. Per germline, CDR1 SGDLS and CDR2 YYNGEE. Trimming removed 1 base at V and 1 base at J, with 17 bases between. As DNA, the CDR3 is TGTGCCAGCAGCGTACGCTGGGGCGCCCCTTCGAACACTGAAGCTTTCTTT. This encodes CASSVRWGAPSNTEAFF. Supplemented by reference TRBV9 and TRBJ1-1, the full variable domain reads DSGVTQTPKHLITATGQRVTLRCSPRSGDLSVYWYQQSLDQGLQFLIQYYNGEERAKGNILERFSAQQFPDLHSELNLSSLELGDSALYFCASSVRWGAPSNTEAFFGQGTRLTVV.

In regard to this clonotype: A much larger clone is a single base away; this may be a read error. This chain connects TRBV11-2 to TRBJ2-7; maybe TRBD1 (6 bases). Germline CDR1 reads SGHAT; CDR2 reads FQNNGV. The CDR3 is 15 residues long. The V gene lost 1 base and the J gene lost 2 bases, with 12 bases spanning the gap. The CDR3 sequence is CASSLGWQGTYEQYF. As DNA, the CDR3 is TGTGCCAGCAGCTTAGGCTGGCAGGGGACCTACGAGCAGTACTTC. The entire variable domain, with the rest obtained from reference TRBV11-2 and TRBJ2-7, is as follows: EAGVAQSPRYKIIEKRQSVAFWCNPISGHATLYWYQQILGQGPKLLIQFQNNGVVDDSQLPKDRFSAERLKGVDSTLKIQPAKLEDSAVYLCASSLGWQGTYEQYFGPGTRLTVT.

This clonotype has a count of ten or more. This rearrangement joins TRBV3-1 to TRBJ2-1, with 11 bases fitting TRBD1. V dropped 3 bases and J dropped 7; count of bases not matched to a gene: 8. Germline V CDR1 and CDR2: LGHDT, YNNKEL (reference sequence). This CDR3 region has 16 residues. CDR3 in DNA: TGTGCCAGCAGCCAGCAACCGGGACAGGGGGGGAATGAGCAGTTCTTC. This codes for CASSQQPGQGGNEQFF.

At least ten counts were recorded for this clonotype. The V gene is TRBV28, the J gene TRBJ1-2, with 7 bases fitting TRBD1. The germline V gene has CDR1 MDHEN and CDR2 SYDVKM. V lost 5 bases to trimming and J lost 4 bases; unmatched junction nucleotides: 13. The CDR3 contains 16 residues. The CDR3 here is CASSNSPAGGGYGYTF. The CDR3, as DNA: TGTGCCAGCAGTAATTCCCCGGCAGGGGGAGGCTATGGCTACACCTTC.

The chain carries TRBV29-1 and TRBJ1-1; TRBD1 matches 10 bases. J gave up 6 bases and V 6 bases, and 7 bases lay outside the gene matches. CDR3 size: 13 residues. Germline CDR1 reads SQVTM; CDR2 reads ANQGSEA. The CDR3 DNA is TGCAGCGTCGGGGGACAGGGGCGCCCTGAAGCTTTCTTT. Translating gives CSVGGQGRPEAFF.

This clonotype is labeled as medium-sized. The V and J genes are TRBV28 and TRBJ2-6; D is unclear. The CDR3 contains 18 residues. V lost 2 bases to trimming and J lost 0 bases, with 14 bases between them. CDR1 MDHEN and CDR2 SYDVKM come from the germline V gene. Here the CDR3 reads CASSLRAGRASGANVLTF. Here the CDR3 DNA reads TGTGCCAGCAGTTTAAGGGCAGGCCGTGCCTCTGGGGCCAACGTCCTGACTTTC.

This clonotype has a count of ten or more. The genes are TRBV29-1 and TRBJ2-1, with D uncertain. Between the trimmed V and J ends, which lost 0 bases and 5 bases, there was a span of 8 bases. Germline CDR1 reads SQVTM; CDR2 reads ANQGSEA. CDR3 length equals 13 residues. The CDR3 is CSVEETLNNEQFF. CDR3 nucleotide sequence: TGCAGCGTTGAAGAAACGCTGAACAATGAGCAGTTCTTC.